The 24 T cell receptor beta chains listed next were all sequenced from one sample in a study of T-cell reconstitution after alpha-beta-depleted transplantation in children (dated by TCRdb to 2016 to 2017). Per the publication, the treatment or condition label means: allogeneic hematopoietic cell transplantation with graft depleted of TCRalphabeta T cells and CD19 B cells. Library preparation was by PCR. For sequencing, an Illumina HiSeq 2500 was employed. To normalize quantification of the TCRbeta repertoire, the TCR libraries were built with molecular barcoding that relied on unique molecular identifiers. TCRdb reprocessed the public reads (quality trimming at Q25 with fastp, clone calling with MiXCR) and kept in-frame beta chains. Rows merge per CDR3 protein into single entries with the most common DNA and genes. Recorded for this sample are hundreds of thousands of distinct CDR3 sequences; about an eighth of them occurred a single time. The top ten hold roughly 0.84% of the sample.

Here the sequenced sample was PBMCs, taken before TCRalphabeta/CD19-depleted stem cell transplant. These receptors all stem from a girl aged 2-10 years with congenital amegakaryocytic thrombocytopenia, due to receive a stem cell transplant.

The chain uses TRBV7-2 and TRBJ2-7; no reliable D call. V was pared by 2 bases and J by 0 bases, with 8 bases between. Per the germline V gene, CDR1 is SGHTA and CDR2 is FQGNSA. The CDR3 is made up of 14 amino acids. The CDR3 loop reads CASSLSGFSYEQYF. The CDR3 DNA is TGTGCCAGCAGCTTATCGGGTTTCTCCTACGAGCAGTACTTC.

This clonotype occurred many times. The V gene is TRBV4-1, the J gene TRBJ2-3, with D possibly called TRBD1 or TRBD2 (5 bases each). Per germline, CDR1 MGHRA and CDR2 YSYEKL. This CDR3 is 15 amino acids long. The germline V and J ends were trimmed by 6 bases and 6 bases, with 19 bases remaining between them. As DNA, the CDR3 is TGCGCCAGCAGTAGATCGGGACGACCAGGGGATACGCAGTATTTT. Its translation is CASSRSGRPGDTQYF.

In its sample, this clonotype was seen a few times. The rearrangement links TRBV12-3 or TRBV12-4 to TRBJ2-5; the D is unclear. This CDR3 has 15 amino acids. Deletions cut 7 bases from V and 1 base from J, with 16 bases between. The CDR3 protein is CASTHATHSQETQYF. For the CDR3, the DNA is TGTGCCAGCACCCATGCTACACACTCCCAAGAGACCCAGTACTTC.

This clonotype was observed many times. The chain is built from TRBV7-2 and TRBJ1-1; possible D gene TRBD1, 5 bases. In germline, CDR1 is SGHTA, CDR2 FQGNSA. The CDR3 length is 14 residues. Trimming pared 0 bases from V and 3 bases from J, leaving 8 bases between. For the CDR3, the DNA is TGTGCCAGCAGCTTAGCGATCAGGGACACTGAAGCTTTCTTT. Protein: CASSLAIRDTEAFF.

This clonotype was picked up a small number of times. This CDR3 reads CASSQVRADYSNQPQHF. The DNA for the CDR3 is TGCGCCAGCAGCCAAGTACGAGCAGATTATAGCAATCAGCCCCAGCATTTT. The chain joins TRBV4-1 to TRBJ1-5, with D uncertain. Germline loops: CDR1 MGHRA, CDR2 YSYEKL. The CDR3 runs to 17 residues. Trimming stripped 1 base from V and 0 bases from J, with 13 bases between.

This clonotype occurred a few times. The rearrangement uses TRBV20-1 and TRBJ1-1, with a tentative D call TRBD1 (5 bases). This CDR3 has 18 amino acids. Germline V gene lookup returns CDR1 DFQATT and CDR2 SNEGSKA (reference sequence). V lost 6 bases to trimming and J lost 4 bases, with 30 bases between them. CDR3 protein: CSAPEITPGPQRGTEAFF. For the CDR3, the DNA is TGCAGTGCGCCCGAGATCACGCCGGGACCCCAAAGGGGCACTGAAGCTTTCTTT.

The DNA for the CDR3 is TGCAGTGCGTACCTGACTAGCGGGAGGTTCGAGACCCAGTACTTC. Its protein product is CSAYLTSGRFETQYF. The chain couples TRBV20-1 to TRBJ2-5; 13 nucleotides agree with TRBD2. From germline, CDR1 is DFQATT and CDR2 SNEGSKA (reference sequence). This CDR3 region has 15 residues. The trim removed 6 bases at V and 5 bases at J, leaving 9 bases unmatched.

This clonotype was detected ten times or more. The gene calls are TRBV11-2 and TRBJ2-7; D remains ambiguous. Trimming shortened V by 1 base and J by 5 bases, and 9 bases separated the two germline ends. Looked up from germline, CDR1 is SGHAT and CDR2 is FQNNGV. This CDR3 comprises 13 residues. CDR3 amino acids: CASSLVWGHEQYF. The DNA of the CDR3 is TGTGCCAGCAGCTTAGTTTGGGGTCACGAGCAGTACTTC.

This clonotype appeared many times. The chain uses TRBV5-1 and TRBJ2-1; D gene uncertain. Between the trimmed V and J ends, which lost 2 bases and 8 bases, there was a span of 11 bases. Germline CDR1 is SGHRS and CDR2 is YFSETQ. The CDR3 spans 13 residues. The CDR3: CASSFPVADEQFF. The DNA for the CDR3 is TGCGCCAGCAGCTTCCCGGTCGCGGATGAGCAGTTCTTC.

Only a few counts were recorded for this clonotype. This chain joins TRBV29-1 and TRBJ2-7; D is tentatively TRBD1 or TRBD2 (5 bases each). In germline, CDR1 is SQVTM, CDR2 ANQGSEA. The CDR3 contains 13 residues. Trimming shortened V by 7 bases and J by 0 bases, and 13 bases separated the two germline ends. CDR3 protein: CSGLGASSYEQYF. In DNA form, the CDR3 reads TGCAGCGGGCTCGGGGCTAGCTCCTACGAGCAGTACTTC.

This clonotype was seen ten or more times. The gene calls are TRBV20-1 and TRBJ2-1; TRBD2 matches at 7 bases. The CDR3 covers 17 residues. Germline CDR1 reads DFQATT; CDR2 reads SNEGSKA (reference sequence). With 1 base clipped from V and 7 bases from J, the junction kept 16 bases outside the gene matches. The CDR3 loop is CSARGRRASGSTNEQFF. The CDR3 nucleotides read TGCAGTGCTAGAGGGAGGAGGGCTAGCGGATCCACGAATGAGCAGTTCTTC.

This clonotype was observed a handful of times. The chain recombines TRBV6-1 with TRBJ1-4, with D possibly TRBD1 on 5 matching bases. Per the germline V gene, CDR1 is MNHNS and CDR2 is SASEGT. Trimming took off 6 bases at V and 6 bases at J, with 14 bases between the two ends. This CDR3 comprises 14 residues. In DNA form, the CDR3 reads TGTGCCAGCAGACAACGGGGGGGGGATGAAAAACTGTTTTTT. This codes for CASRQRGGDEKLFF.

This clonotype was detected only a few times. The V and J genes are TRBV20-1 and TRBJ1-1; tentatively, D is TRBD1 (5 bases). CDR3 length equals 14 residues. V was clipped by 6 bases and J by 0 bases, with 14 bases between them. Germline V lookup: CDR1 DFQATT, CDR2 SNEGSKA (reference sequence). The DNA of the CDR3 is TGCAGTGCAATCGCTGGGGGGATGAACACTGAAGCTTTCTTT. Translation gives CSAIAGGMNTEAFF.

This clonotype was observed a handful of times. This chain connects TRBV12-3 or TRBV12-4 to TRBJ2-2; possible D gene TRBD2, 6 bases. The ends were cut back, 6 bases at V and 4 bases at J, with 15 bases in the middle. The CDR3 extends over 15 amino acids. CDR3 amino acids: CASREPGLFTGELFF. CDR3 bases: TGTGCCAGCAGGGAACCGGGACTCTTCACCGGGGAGCTGTTTTTT.

This CDR3 reads CASSQEERRNTEAFF. CDR3 nucleotides: TGCGCCAGCAGCCAAGAGGAACGTCGGAACACTGAAGCTTTCTTT. The gene calls are TRBV4-1 and TRBJ1-1; D gene ambiguous. Trimming left V 0 bases short and J 1 base short, with 9 bases between. Germline V gives CDR1 MGHRA, CDR2 YSYEKL. There are 15 residues in the CDR3.

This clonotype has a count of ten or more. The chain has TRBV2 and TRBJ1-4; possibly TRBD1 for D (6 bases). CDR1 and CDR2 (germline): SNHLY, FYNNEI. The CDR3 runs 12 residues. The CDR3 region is CGEDRKHEKLFF. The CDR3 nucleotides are TGTGGGGAGGACAGAAAGCATGAAAAACTGTTTTTT.

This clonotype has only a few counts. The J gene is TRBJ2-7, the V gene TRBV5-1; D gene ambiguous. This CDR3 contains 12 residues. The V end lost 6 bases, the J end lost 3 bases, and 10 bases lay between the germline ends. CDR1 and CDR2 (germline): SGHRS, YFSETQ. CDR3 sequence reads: CASTSPNYEQYF. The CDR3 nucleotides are TGCGCCAGCACCAGCCCCAACTACGAGCAGTACTTC.

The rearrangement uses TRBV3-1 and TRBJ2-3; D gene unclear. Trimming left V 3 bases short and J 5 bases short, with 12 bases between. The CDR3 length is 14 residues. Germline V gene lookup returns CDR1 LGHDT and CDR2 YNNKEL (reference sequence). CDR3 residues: CASSQETKGDTQYF. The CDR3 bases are TGTGCCAGCAGCCAGGAGACCAAGGGAGATACGCAGTATTTT.

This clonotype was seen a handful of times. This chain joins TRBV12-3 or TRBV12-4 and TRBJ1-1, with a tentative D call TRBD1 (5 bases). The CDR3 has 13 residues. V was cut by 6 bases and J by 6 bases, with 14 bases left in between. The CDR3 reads CASRVGGWAEAFF. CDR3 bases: TGTGCCAGCAGAGTGGGGGGGTGGGCTGAAGCTTTCTTT.

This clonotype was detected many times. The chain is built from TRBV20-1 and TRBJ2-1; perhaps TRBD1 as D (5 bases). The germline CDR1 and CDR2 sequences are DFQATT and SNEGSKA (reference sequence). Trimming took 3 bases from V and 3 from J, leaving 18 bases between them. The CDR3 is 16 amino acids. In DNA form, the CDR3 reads TGCAGTGCTAGTGGTGGGCGGCGACAGTACTACAATGAGCAGTTCTTC. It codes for CSASGGRRQYYNEQFF.

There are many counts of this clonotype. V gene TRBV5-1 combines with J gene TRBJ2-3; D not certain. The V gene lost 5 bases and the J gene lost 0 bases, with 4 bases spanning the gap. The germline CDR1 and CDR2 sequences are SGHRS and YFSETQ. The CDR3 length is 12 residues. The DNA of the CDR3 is TGCGCCAGCAGGGAGAGCACAGATACGCAGTATTTT. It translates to CASRESTDTQYF.

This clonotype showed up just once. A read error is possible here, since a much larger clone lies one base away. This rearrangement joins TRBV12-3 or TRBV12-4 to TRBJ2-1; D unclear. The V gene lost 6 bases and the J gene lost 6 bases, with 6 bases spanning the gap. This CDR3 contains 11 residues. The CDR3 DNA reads TGTGCCAGCAGAAAGGGCAATGAGCAGTTCTTC. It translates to CASRKGNEQFF.

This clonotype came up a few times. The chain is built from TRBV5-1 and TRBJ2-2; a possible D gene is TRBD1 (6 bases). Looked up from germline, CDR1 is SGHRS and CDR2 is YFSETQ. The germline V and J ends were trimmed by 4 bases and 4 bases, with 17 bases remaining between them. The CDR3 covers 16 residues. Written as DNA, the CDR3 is TGCGCCAGCAGCGGAGGCAGGGGCGCGGGCACCGGGGAGCTGTTTTTT. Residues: CASSGGRGAGTGELFF.

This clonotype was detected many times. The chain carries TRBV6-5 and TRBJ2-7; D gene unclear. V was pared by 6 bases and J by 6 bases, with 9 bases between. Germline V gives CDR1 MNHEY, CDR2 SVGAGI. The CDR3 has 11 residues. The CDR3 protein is CASRWFREQYF. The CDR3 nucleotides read TGTGCCAGCAGATGGTTTCGCGAGCAGTACTTC.